This T cell receptor (beta chain) was sequenced in a study of PD-1 blockade in classical Hodgkin lymphoma. On the study more broadly: Nivolumab dosing for patients was 3 mg/kg, administered intravenously every 2 weeks. Study-level results: By C4D1 there was a significant rise in CD4+ TCR diversity but not in CD8+ TCR diversity. According to reports, newly diagnosed patients had lower baseline TCR diversity than healthy donors, and relapsed/refractory patients had lower baseline TCR diversity still. Exclusion removed patients who began nivolumab under 1 year after ASCT.

Germline V gene data show CDR1 as SNHLY and CDR2 as FYNNEI. The CDR3 sequence is 13 residues long. Trimming removed 6 bases from V and 1 base from J, with 9 bases in between. This clone was counted once. As yet, its antigen is unknown. TCRdb's table, derived via immunoSEQ multiplex PCR, lists solely in-frame clones and lacks some. Found here are 55,000 to 75,000 clones, roughly 91% of them singletons; the top ten hold about 7.6%. Autologous stem cell transplantation was followed by relapse in every patient, and brentuximab vedotin exposure varied. The J gene is TRBJ1-1, the V gene TRBV2; D ambiguous. The source material was peripheral blood mononuclear cells (PBMCs), sampled at baseline. The TCR comes from a human donor with classical Hodgkin lymphoma. The CDR3 spells CASRRDWNTEAFF. Here the CDR3 DNA reads TGTGCCAGCAGGAGGGATTGGAACACTGAAGCTTTCTTT.